These 29 T cell receptor beta chains originate from one sample sequenced in a study of cytomegalovirus exposure and HLA in healthy donors. Use of 60 Vbeta and 13 Jbeta primers characterized the PCR. Profiled with immunoSEQ multiplex PCR; TCRdb holds only in-frame clones, not every one. The sample yields tens of thousands of clones, approximately 71% seen once. The material sequenced was PBMCs. These receptors were collected from a man aged 45 to 65 in good health and CMV-seropositive.

This clone appeared once. V is TRBV6-5 and J is TRBJ2-2; 8 nucleotides agree with TRBD1. V lost 4 bases, J lost 3 bases, and 4 bases stayed unmatched. The CDR3 runs to 15 residues. CDR1 MNHEY and CDR2 SVGAGI come from the germline V gene. DNA for the CDR3: TGTGCCAGCAGTTCGACAGGGGAGGACACCGGGGAGCTGTTTTTT. Amino acids: CASSSTGEDTGELFF.

The genes are TRBV7-7 and TRBJ2-1; TRBD1 matches 7 bases. Trimming removed 5 bases from V and 3 bases from J; junction bases left unmatched: 7. In germline, CDR1 is SSHAT, CDR2 FNYEAQ (reference sequence). The CDR3 sequence is 15 residues long. CDR3 in DNA: TGTGCCAGCAGCGGGGGACAGACCAGCTACAATGAGCAGTTCTTC. Protein product: CASSGGQTSYNEQFF.

V usage is TRBV5-1 and J usage is TRBJ2-7; 8 bases agree with TRBD2. Germline values: CDR1 SGHRS, CDR2 YFSETQ. The CDR3 has 14 residues. The J segment lost 4 bases and the V segment lost 3 bases, leaving 6 bases of the junction unmatched. The CDR3 sequence is CASSWASGPYEQYF. In DNA form, the CDR3 reads TGCGCCAGCAGCTGGGCTAGCGGGCCGTACGAGCAGTACTTC. Drawing the rest from reference TRBV5-1 and TRBJ2-7, the complete variable domain is KAGVTQTPRYLIKTRGQQVTLSCSPISGHRSVSWYQQTPGQGLQFLFEYFSETQRNKGNFPGRFSGRQFSNSRSEMNVSTLELGDSALYLCASSWASGPYEQYFGPGTRLTVT.

This clone was seen a handful of times. V is TRBV4-1 and J is TRBJ2-5; perhaps TRBD2 as D (5 bases). V was trimmed by 0 bases and J by 2 bases, leaving 10 bases between them. Per the germline V gene, CDR1 is MGHRA and CDR2 is YSYEKL. CDR3 length equals 15 residues. The CDR3 DNA is TGCGCCAGCAGCCAAGATGAGAGGGCACAAGAGACCCAGTACTTC. It yields the protein CASSQDERAQETQYF.

V is TRBV2 and J is TRBJ1-3, with no clear D. This CDR3 is 15 amino acids long. The V and J ends lost 1 base and 0 bases respectively, with 7 bases between them. Germline CDR1 SNHLY, CDR2 FYNNEI. As DNA, the CDR3 is TGTGCCAGCAGTGAAGATCTGAGCTCTGGAAACACCATATATTTT. It specifies CASSEDLSSGNTIYF.

The V and J genes are TRBV7-9 and TRBJ2-2; 7 bases map to TRBD1. The CDR3 covers 15 residues. J gave up 0 bases and V 8 bases, and 6 bases lay outside the gene matches. Germline CDR1 and CDR2: SEHNR and FQNEAQ (reference sequence). For the CDR3, the DNA is TGTGCCAGCGGCAGACAGGGAGCGAACACCGGGGAGCTGTTTTTT. Protein product: CASGRQGANTGELFF.

The chain has TRBV27 and TRBJ2-7; the match to TRBD1 covers 7 bases. The CDR3 loop spans 16 amino acids. Losses at the gene ends were 6 bases for V and 8 bases for J; bases not matched to a gene: 19. Looked up from germline, CDR1 is MNHEY and CDR2 is SMNVEV (reference sequence). The CDR3 DNA follows: TGTGCCAGCAGACCAAGGGGGCGCGTAGGGTACGAGAAGCAGTACTTC. This encodes CASRPRGRVGYEKQYF.

The chain recombines TRBV28 with TRBJ1-1; D is unclear. The V gene lost 6 bases and the J gene lost 1 base, with 6 bases spanning the gap. Per the germline V gene, CDR1 is MDHEN and CDR2 is SYDVKM. CDR3 length equals 12 residues. For the CDR3, the DNA is TGTGCCAGCAGGCGACAGAACACTGAAGCTTTCTTT. Its translation is CASRRQNTEAFF.

The chain carries TRBV29-1 and TRBJ2-7; 10 bases are a match to TRBD1. Per the germline V gene, CDR1 is SQVTM and CDR2 is ANQGSEA. V lost 4 bases and J lost 3; bases outside the gene matches: 24. The CDR3 consists of 20 residues. Here the CDR3 reads CSVAPTRQGALRGRGYEQYF. CDR3 nucleotides: TGCAGCGTTGCCCCCACGCGACAGGGGGCCCTTCGGGGAAGAGGCTACGAGCAGTACTTC.

The gene calls are TRBV19 and TRBJ2-5, with D uncertain. The V gene lost 3 bases and the J gene lost 2 bases, with 7 bases spanning the gap. This CDR3 comprises 13 residues. CDR1 and CDR2 (germline): LNHDA, SQIVND (reference sequence). In DNA form, the CDR3 reads TGTGCCAGTAGTATTATCGGGCAAGAGACCCAGTACTTC. It is translated as CASSIIGQETQYF.

The chain joins TRBV5-6 to TRBJ2-7; 7 positions agree with TRBD1. The CDR3 is 16 residues long. V dropped 5 bases and J dropped 5; count of bases not matched to a gene: 16. Per the germline V gene, CDR1 is SGHDT and CDR2 is YYEEEE. The CDR3 is CASRGSRGPSRDEQYF. The CDR3 bases are TGTGCCAGCAGGGGGAGTAGGGGGCCAAGCAGGGACGAGCAGTACTTC.

The chain recombines TRBV1 with TRBJ2-7; the table assigns TRBD2, which was not confirmed against the DNA. TRBV1 is a listed pseudogene. The CDR3 loop spans 14 amino acids. This chain's CDR3 is CTSSSHGRSDEQYF. The CDR3 bases are TGCACCAGCAGCAGTCACGGGAGAAGCGACGAGCAGTACTTC.

The chain combines TRBV29-1 with TRBJ2-4; D remains ambiguous. The CDR3 loop spans 12 amino acids. Germline V lookup: CDR1 SQVTM, CDR2 ANQGSEA. V lost 4 bases to trimming and J lost 0 bases, with 4 bases between them. The CDR3 nucleotides are TGCAGCGTTGGGGCAGCCAAAAACATTCAGTACTTC. It specifies CSVGAAKNIQYF.

The CDR3 is CAISESGQGYGYTF. For the CDR3, the DNA is TGTGCCATCAGTGAGTCCGGGCAGGGGTATGGCTACACCTTC. V and J are TRBV10-3 and TRBJ1-2; D is possibly TRBD1 (6 bases). The CDR3 covers 14 residues. Germline V lookup: CDR1 ENHRY, CDR2 SYGVKD. Trimming cost V 0 bases and J 5 bases, with 10 bases left between them.

The J gene is TRBJ1-4, the V gene TRBV9; 7 positions agree with TRBD1. This CDR3 is 15 amino acids long. Trimming at V came to 4 bases and at J to 3 bases, leaving 6 bases not matched to a gene. Germline V CDR1 and CDR2: SGDLS, YYNGEE. In DNA, the CDR3 is TGTGCCAGCAGCCCAGGGGGGCGAGCTAATGAAAAACTGTTTTTT. Encoded protein: CASSPGGRANEKLFF.

The V and J genes are TRBV5-1 and TRBJ1-4, with TRBD1 as a possible D gene (6 bases). Per the germline V gene, CDR1 is SGHRS and CDR2 is YFSETQ. This CDR3 is built from 15 residues. Trimming took 0 bases from V and 2 from J, leaving 8 bases between them. CDR3 DNA: TGCGCCAGCAGCTTGGGGGGGGGCACTAATGAAAAACTGTTTTTT. Translation: CASSLGGGTNEKLFF.

The chain combines TRBV19 with TRBJ2-1, with TRBD1 identical over 7 bases. Trimming at V came to 1 base and at J to 13 bases, leaving 13 bases not matched to a gene. This CDR3 is built from 15 residues. The germline gives CDR1 LNHDA, CDR2 SQIVND (reference sequence). The CDR3 sequence: CASSIAGTAIMGQFF. For the CDR3, the DNA is TGTGCCAGTAGTATAGCCGGGACAGCGATCATGGGCCAGTTCTTC.

The rearrangement joins TRBV9 to TRBJ2-5; D uncertain. Germline values: CDR1 SGDLS, CDR2 YYNGEE. The ends were cut back, 0 bases at V and 5 bases at J, with 11 bases in the middle. This CDR3 is built from 14 residues. CDR3: CASSVDSLEETQYF. CDR3 in DNA: TGTGCCAGCAGCGTAGACTCTTTGGAGGAGACCCAGTACTTC.

Comments on this clone: A read error is the likely source, as a far larger clone sits one nucleotide away. This sample includes further DNA sequences coding for the same CDR3. The chain has TRBV5-4 and TRBJ2-1; weak D call: TRBD1 (5 bases). CDR3 length equals 10 residues. Germline-derived CDR1 and CDR2 are SGHNT and YYREEE (reference sequence). This CDR3 is CAKTQDEQFF. In DNA form, the CDR3 reads TGTGCGAAGACACAGGATGAGCAGTTCTTC.

This clone was seen a handful of times. The chain has TRBV10-3 and TRBJ1-2; D possibly corresponds to TRBD1 (6 bases). CDR1 and CDR2 from the germline V gene are ENHRY and SYGVKD. Between the trimmed V and J ends, which lost 6 bases and 2 bases, there was a span of 22 bases. The CDR3 consists of 17 residues. The CDR3, as DNA: TGTGCCATCAGGGGAAACACAACCGGGACATTGAACTATGGCTACACCTTC. Its translation is CAIRGNTTGTLNYGYTF.

The chain uses TRBV7-9 and TRBJ2-7; TRBD1 matches at 7 bases. This CDR3 comprises 16 residues. The germline CDR1 and CDR2 sequences are SEHNR and FQNEAQ (reference sequence). The J segment lost 0 bases and the V segment lost 5 bases, leaving 10 bases of the junction unmatched. The CDR3 here is CASSREGAGDSYEQYF. In DNA form, the CDR3 reads TGTGCCAGCAGCCGTGAGGGGGCCGGGGACTCCTACGAGCAGTACTTC.

The chain combines TRBV27 with TRBJ1-6; 9 nucleotides agree with TRBD1. Germline V CDR1 and CDR2: MNHEY, SMNVEV (reference sequence). The CDR3 has 15 residues. V lost 4 bases, J lost 6 bases, and 4 bases stayed unmatched. The CDR3: CASSYRDRANSPLHF. In DNA form, the CDR3 reads TGTGCCAGCAGTTATAGGGACAGGGCTAATTCACCCCTCCACTTT.

For this clone: The CDR3 carries no conserved terminal phenylalanine or tryptophan, so it likely arises from a read error. No DNA is shown, since the ends of the CDR3 on it are uncertain; the CDR3 is the one TCRdb lists. This chain joins TRBV30 and TRBJ1-6; the table's D gene call, TRBD1, was not cross checked with the DNA. The CDR3 spans 12 amino acids, including both terminal residues. Germline CDR1 reads GTSNPN; CDR2 reads SVGIG (reference sequence). The CDR3 protein is CAWGTTGTGIHV.

The CDR3 DNA is TGTGCCAGCAGTGAGGGCCTAACTAGGTCAAGAAGCTCCTACGAGCAGTACTTC. Amino acids: CASSEGLTRSRSSYEQYF. This chain connects TRBV28 to TRBJ2-7; a possible D gene is TRBD2 (5 bases). V lost 5 bases, J lost 0 bases, and 23 bases lay in between. Germline lookup yields CDR1 MDHEN and CDR2 SYDVKM. This CDR3 contains 18 residues.

The rearrangement links TRBV15 to TRBJ2-5; the match to TRBD1 covers 9 bases. Trimming removed 5 bases from V and 4 bases from J; junction bases left unmatched: 8. The germline V gene encodes CDR1 LNHNV and CDR2 YYDKDF (reference sequence). The CDR3 runs to 15 residues. CDR3 sequence: CATSVGQGTGETQYF. The CDR3 coding sequence is TGTGCCACCAGCGTCGGACAGGGGACAGGAGAGACCCAGTACTTC.

The rearrangement uses TRBV7-2 and TRBJ2-2, with a possible D match to TRBD1 (6 bases). Germline CDR1 reads SGHTA; CDR2 reads FQGNSA. The CDR3 is made up of 15 amino acids. V was pared by 4 bases and J by 3 bases, with 12 bases between. This CDR3 reads CASSSTGSYTGELFF. In DNA, the CDR3 is TGTGCCAGCAGCTCCACAGGGTCGTACACCGGGGAGCTGTTTTTT. Full variable domain (outside the CDR3, taken from reference TRBV7-2 and TRBJ2-2): GAGVSQSPSNKVTEKGKDVELRCDPISGHTALYWYRQSLGQGLEFLIYFQGNSAPDKSGLPSDRFSAERTGGSVSTLTIQRTQQEDSAVYLCASSSTGSYTGELFFGEGSRLTVL.

The genes are TRBV7-2 and TRBJ1-2, with no clear D. The CDR3 extends over 13 amino acids. V was cut by 4 bases and J by 3 bases, with 9 bases left in between. The germline gives CDR1 SGHTA, CDR2 FQGNSA. The CDR3 DNA reads TGTGCCAGCAGCTCCGACACAGACTATGGCTACACCTTC. It specifies CASSSDTDYGYTF.

This clone turned up a few times. The chain has TRBV4-3 and TRBJ2-2; 14 bases agree with TRBD2. The germline gives CDR1 LGHNA, CDR2 YSLEER. With 6 bases clipped from V and 6 bases from J, the junction kept 6 bases outside the gene matches. The CDR3 sequence is 16 residues long. CDR3 bases: TGCGCCAGCAGGACTAGCGGGGGGGCACCGGCCGGGGAGCTGTTTTTT. Translating it yields CASRTSGGAPAGELFF.

This clone showed up just a few times. This likely stems from a read error, as it lies one base from a far larger clone. The V and J genes are TRBV12-2 and TRBJ2-7; the table's D call, TRBD2, was not checked against the DNA. TRBV12-2 is termed a pseudogene. The CDR3 loop spans 19 amino acids. CDR3 sequence reads: CASLLEAGNYVRTTYEQYF. The CDR3 region has the DNA TGTGCAAGTCTCTTAGAAGCGGGAAACTACGTCAGAACCACCTACGAGCAGTACTTC.